This TCR beta chain was identified in a study of control samples from healthy donors and cancer patients. Assay: immunoSEQ multiplex PCR; the TCRdb copy retains only in-frame clones and omits some. The sample includes around 76,000 clones, around nine tenths seen only once; the top ten take around 9.5%. The CDR3 length is 11 residues. Germline V gene sequence: CDR1 MNHNY, CDR2 SVGAGI (reference sequence). V was clipped by 6 bases and J by 3 bases, with 5 bases between them. This receptor was obtained from a woman between 50 and 59 years old with colorectal cancer. This chain uses TRBV6-6 with TRBJ2-5; D unclear. Material: PBMCs. The CDR3 DNA sequence: TGTGCCAGCAGGACCGAAGAGACCCAGTACTTC. Translation: CASRTEETQYF.